The sequence of this TCR beta chain was determined in a study of T cell responses to AZD1222 COVID-19 vaccine. Regarding the study as a whole: Among the donors, most were white British and more were female, and clonal diversity was possibly underestimated. After the peak T cell response, and only then, were repertoires sampled. Recipients of two AZD1222 doses showed rising Spike-specific TCR breadth and depth.

V lost 0 bases, J lost 4 bases, and 14 bases lay in between. The CDR3 consists of 15 residues. Looked up from germline, CDR1 is SGDLS and CDR2 is YYNGEE. Whether given at about 4 or about 12 weeks, second doses were pooled. Data came from immunoSEQ multiplex PCR; TCRdb stores just in-frame clones and leaves some out. The table lists around 70,000 clones, roughly 87% of them singletons. In its sample, this clone was seen a few times. Its antigen is unknown. This TCR was sampled from an adult who received the AZD1222 COVID-19 vaccine. The J gene is TRBJ2-7, the V gene TRBV9; D might be TRBD1 (5 bases). The source was peripheral blood, collected 28 days after the second AZD1222 dose. CDR3 bases: TGTGCCAGCAGCGTAGGATCCAGGGTTACTTACGAGCAGTACTTC. Translating it yields CASSVGSRVTYEQYF.